This T cell receptor (beta chain) was sequenced for a study of control samples from healthy donors and cancer patients. In germline, CDR1 is MDHEN, CDR2 SYDVKM. The V and J ends lost 5 bases and 6 bases, in that order; junction bases with no gene match: 8. CDR3 length: 14 residues. The repertoire was sequenced with immunoSEQ multiplex PCR; TCRdb's copy has only in-frame clones and lacks some. The sample records around 170,000 clones, roughly 90% being singletons. This clone has more than one count but fewer than ten. This TCR came from a woman aged 45-65 years in good health. The gene calls are TRBV28 and TRBJ1-1; 8 nucleotides line up with TRBD1. The sample was blood. Written as DNA, the CDR3 is TGTGCCAGCAGTGGGCATGGGACAGGACCTGAAGCTTTCTTT. Translation gives CASSGHGTGPEAFF.